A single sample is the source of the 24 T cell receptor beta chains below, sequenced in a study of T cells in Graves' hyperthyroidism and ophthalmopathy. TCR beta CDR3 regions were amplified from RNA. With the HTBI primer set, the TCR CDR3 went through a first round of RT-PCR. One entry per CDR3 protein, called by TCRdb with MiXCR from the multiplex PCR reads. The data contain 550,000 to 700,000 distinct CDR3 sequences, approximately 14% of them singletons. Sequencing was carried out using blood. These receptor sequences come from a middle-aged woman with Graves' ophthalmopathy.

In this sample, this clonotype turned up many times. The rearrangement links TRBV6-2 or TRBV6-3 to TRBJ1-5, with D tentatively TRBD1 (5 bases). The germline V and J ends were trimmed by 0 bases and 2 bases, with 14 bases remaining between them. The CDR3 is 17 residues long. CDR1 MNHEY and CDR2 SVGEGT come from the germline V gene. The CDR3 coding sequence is TGTGCCAGCAGTTACTCCACTGTGGGGCAGGGCAATCAGCCCCAGCATTTT. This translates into CASSYSTVGQGNQPQHF.

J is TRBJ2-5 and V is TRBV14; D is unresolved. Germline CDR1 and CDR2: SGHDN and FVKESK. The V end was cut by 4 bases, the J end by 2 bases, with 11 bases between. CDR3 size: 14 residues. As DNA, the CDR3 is TGTGCCAGCAGCCGAGGTTTGGAACAAGAGACCCAGTACTTC. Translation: CASSRGLEQETQYF. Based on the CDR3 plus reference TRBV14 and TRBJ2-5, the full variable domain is EAGVTQFPSHSVIEKGQTVTLRCDPISGHDNLYWYRRVMGKEIKFLLHFVKESKQDESGMPNNRFLAERTGGTYSTLKVQPAELEDSGVYFCASSRGLEQETQYFGPGTRLLVL.

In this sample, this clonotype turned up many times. The CDR3, as DNA: TGTGCCAGCAAGCGCCAGAGGAACACTGAAGCTTTCTTT. Its protein is CASKRQRNTEAFF. This chain uses TRBV28 with TRBJ1-1; no clear D. The germline gives CDR1 MDHEN, CDR2 SYDVKM. The CDR3 contains 13 residues. Trimming cost V 7 bases and J 1 base, with 10 bases left between them.

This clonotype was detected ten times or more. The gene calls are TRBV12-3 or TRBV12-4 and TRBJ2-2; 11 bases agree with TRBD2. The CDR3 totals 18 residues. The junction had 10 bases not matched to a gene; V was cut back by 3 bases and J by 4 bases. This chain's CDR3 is CASSFLLAGGPGTGELFF. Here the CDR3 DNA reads TGTGCCAGCAGTTTTCTGCTAGCGGGAGGTCCGGGCACCGGGGAGCTGTTTTTT.

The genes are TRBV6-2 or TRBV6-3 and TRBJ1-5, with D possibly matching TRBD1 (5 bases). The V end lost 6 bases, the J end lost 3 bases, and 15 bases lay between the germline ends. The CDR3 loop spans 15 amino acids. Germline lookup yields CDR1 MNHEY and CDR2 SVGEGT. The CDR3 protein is CASSPRGGNNQPQHF. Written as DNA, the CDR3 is TGTGCCAGCAGCCCTCGGGGGGGTAACAATCAGCCCCAGCATTTT.

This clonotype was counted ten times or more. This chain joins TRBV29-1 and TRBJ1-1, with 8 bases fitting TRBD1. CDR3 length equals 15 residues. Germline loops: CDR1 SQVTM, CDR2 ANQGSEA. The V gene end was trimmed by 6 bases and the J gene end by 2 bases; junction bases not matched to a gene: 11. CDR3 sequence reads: CSVLTGEGKNTEAFF. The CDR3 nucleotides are TGCAGCGTCCTGACAGGGGAAGGGAAAAACACTGAAGCTTTCTTT.

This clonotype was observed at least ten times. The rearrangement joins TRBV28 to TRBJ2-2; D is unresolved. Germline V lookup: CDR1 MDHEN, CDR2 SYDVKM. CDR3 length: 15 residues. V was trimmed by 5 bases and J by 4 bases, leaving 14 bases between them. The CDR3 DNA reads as TGTGCCAGCAGTGCCCCGCCTAGAAGCACCGGGGAGCTGTTTTTT. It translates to CASSAPPRSTGELFF.

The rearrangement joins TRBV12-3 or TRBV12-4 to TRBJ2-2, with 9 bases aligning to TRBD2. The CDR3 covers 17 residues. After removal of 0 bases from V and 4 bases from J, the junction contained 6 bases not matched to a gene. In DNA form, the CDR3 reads TGTGCCAGCAGTTTAGCGCCTGGCGGGAGGGTCACCGGGGAGCTGTTTTTT. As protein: CASSLAPGGRVTGELFF.

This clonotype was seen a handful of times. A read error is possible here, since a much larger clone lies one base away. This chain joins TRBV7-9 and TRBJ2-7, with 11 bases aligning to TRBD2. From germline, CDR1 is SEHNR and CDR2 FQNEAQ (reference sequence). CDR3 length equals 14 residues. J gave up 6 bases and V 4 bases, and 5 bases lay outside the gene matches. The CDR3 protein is CASSSAGTSGEQYF. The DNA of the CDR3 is TGTGCCAGCAGCTCAGCCGGGACTAGCGGCGAGCAGTACTTC.

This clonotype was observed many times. DNA for the CDR3: TGCAGTGCTAGGCCAAGAGGGAACACCGGGGAGCTGTTTTTT. Translating it yields CSARPRGNTGELFF. The chain couples TRBV20-1 to TRBJ2-2; no clear D. V lost 3 bases and J lost 1, with 9 bases in between. This CDR3 contains 14 residues. The germline CDR1 and CDR2 sequences are DFQATT and SNEGSKA (reference sequence).

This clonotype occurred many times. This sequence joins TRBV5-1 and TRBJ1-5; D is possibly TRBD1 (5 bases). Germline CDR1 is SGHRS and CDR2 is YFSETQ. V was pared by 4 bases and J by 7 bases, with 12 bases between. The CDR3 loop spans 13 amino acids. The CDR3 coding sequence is TGCGCCAGCAGCCCCGACAGAGAACAGCCCCAGCATTTT. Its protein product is CASSPDREQPQHF.

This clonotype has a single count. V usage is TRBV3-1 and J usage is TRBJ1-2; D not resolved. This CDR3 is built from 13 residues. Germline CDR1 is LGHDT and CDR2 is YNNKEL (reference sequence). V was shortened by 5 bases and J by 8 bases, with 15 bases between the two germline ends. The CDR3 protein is CASSARSIHGYTF. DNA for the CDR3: TGTGCCAGCAGCGCAAGATCGATTCACGGCTACACCTTC.

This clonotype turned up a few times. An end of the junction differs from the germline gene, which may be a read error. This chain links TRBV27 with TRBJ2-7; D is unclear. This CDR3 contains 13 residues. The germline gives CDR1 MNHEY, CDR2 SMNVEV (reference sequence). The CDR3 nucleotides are TGTGCCAGCAGGACGGAATCGAAGTACGTGCAGTACTTC. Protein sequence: CASRTESKYVQYF.

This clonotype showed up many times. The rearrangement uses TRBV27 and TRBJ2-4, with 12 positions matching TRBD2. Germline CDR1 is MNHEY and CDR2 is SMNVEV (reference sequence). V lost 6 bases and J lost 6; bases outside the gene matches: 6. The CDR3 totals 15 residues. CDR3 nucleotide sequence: TGTGCCAGCAGCTCCCGGACTAGCGGGATAAACATTCAGTACTTC. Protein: CASSSRTSGINIQYF.

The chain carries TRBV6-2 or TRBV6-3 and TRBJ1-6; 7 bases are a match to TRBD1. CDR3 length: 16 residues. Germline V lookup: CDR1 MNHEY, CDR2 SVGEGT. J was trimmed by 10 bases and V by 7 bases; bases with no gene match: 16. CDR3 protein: CASTEVRQGRDSPLHF. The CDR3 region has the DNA TGTGCCAGCACCGAAGTTCGACAGGGAAGAGACTCACCCCTCCACTTT.

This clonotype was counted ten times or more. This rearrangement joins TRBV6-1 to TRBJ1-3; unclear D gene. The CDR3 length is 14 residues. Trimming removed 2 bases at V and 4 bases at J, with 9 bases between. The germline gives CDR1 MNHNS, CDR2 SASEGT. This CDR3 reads CASSELRMGNTIYF. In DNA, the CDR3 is TGTGCCAGCAGTGAATTAAGGATGGGAAACACCATATATTTT.

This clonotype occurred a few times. The CDR3 loop reads CASSSQGDNQETQYF. CDR3 DNA sequence: TGTGCCAGCAGCTCCCAGGGGGACAACCAAGAGACCCAGTACTTC. V gene TRBV6-1 combines with J gene TRBJ2-5, with 7 bases fitting TRBD1. V was pared by 6 bases and J by 0 bases, with 7 bases of the junction left unmatched. Germline CDR1 is MNHNS and CDR2 is SASEGT. The CDR3 has 15 residues.

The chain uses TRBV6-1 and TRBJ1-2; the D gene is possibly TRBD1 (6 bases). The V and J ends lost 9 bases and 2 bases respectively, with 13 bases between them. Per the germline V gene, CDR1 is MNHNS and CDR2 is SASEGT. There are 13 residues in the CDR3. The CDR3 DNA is TGTGCCAGTGACCCGGGACAAAACTATGGCTACACCTTC. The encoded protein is CASDPGQNYGYTF.

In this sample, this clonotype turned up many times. The CDR3: CASSILADAYEQYF. DNA of the CDR3: TGTGCCAGTAGTATACTGGCGGATGCCTACGAGCAGTACTTC. The V gene is TRBV19, the J gene TRBJ2-7; D ambiguous. Germline V gene data show CDR1 as LNHDA and CDR2 as SQIVND (reference sequence). The CDR3 extends over 14 amino acids. V gave up 2 bases and J gave up 2 bases, with 10 bases separating them.

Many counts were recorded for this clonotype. Here the CDR3 DNA reads TGTGCCAGCAGTTTCTTTCCAGACAATGAAGCTTTCTTT. This codes for CASSFFPDNEAFF. V gene TRBV12-3 or TRBV12-4 combines with J gene TRBJ1-1; D is unresolved. The CDR3 is 13 residues long. The V end lost 3 bases, the J end lost 7 bases, and 12 bases lay between the germline ends.

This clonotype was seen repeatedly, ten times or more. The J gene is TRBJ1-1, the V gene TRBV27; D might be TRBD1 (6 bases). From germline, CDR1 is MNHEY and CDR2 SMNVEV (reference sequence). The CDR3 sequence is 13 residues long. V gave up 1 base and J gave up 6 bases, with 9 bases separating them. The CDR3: CASSLLGAAEAFF. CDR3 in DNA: TGTGCCAGCAGTTTATTGGGGGCCGCTGAAGCTTTCTTT.

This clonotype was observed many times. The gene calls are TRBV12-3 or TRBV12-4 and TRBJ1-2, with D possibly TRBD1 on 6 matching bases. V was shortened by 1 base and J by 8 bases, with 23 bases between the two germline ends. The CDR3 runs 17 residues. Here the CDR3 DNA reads TGTGCCAGCAGTTTAGGGGAGCGGGGGACAAGGGTGGGCGGCTACACCTTC. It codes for CASSLGERGTRVGGYTF.

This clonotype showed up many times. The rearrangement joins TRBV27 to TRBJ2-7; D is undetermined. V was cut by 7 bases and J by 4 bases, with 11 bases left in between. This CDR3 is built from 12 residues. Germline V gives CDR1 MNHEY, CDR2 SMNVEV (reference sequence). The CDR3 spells CASTIHEYEQYF. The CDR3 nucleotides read TGTGCCAGCACCATCCATGAATACGAGCAGTACTTC.

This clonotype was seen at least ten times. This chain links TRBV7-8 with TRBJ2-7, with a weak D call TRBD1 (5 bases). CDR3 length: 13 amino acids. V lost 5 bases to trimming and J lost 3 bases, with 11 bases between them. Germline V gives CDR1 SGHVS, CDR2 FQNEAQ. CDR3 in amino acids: CASSHGQGYEQYF. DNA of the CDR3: TGTGCCAGCAGCCACGGACAAGGCTACGAGCAGTACTTC.